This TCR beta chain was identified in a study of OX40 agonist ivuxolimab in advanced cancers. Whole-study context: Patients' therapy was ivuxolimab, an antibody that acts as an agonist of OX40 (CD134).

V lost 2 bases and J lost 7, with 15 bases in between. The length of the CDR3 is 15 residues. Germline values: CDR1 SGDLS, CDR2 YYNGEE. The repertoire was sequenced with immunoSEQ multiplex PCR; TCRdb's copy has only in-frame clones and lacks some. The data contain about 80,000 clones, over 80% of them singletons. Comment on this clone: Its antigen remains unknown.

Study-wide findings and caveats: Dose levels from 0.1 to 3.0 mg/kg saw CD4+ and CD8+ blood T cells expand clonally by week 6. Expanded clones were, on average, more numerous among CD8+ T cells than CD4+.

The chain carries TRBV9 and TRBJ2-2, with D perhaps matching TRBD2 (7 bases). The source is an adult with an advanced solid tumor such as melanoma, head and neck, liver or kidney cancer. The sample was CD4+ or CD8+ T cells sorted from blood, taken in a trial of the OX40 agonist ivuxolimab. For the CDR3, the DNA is TGTGCCAGCAGCGTGTCGGGGGGCAGTAACGGGGAGCTGTTTTTT. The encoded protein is CASSVSGGSNGELFF.